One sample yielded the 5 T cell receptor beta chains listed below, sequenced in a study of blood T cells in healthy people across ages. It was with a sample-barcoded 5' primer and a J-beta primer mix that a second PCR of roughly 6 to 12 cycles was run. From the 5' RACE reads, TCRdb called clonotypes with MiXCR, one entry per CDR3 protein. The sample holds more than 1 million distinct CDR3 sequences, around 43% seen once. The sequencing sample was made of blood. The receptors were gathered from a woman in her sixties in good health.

The CDR3 loop reads CSVEQVPYEQYF. CDR3 DNA sequence: TGCAGCGTTGAGCAAGTCCCCTACGAGCAGTACTTC. The J gene is TRBJ2-7, the V gene TRBV29-1; D remains ambiguous. Germline CDR1 reads SQVTM; CDR2 reads ANQGSEA. CDR3 length: 12 amino acids. Trimming removed 3 bases at V and 2 bases at J, with 8 bases between.

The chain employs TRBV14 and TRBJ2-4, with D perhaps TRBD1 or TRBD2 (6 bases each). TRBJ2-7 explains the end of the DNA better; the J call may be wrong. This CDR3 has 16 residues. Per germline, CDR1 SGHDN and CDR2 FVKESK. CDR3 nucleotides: TGTGCCAGCAGCCAAGTAGGGGGGAGTCCCCTCCACGAGCAGTACTTC. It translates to CASSQVGGSPLHEQYF.

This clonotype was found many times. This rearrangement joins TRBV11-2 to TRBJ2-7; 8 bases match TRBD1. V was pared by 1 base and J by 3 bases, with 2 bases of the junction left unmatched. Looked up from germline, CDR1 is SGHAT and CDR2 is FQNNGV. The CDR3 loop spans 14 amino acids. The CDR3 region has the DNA TGTGCCAGCAGCTTAGGGACAGGGTTCTACGAGCAGTACTTC. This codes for CASSLGTGFYEQYF.

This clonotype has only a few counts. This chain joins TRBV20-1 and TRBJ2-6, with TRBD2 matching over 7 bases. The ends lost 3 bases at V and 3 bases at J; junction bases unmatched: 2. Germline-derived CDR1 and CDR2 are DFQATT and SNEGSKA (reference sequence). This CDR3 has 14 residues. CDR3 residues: CSARGGFGANVLTF. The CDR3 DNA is TGCAGTGCTAGGGGAGGGTTTGGGGCCAACGTCCTGACTTTC.

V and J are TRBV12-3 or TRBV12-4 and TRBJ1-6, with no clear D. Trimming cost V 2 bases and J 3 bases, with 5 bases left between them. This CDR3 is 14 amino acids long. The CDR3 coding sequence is TGTGCCAGCAGTTTATTGGGCTATAATTCACCCCTCCACTTT. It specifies CASSLLGYNSPLHF.